What follows is one T cell receptor beta chain and its context. The antigen it binds to is not known. No base qualities exist here, and no much larger clone lies one base off it. From the germline V gene, CDR1 is SGHAT and CDR2 is FQNNGV. V is reduced by 2 bases and J by 5 bases, leaving a spacing of 15 bases between them. The CDR3 contains 15 residues, cysteine and phenylalanine counted. Left in the record is the CDR3 DNA by itself, 45 bases read in frame from the first base. These data are taken from a study of blood T cell repertoires in COVID-19 (dated by TCRdb to about 2020). With respect to the entire study: Collaborator samples came from the United States, Italy and Spain and covered acute and convalescent phases of COVID-19. The material from the prospective study consisted of cDNA or gDNA derived from T cells, B-cell-depleted T cells, or PBMCs. Deeply sampled blood TCRbeta repertoires from subjects exposed to, actively infected with, or recovered from COVID-19 were included in the dataset. The repertoires were released in a freely available public database intended as a resource for research on the immune response to SARS-CoV-2. Samples were obtained from the ongoing ImmuneRACE study (first 160 participants) and from over 1,000 subjects provided by 6 global collaborators. Nearly every sample came with metadata listing a de-identified subject ID, COVID-19 status, age in years and sex. HLA class I and class II types, where available, came from metadata supplied by the sample provider rather than from assay-based typing. What the research found in general, with its limitations: The quantity of clinical and demographic metadata differed by source and by participant and was supplied without curation.

In Seattle, one collaborating source enrolled patients while the infection was active and tracked those patients longitudinally over the course of disease. Whole blood was collected in K2EDTA tubes by collaborating institutions according to the institutions' own protocols. For TCRbeta analysis, collaborator samples were shipped as frozen whole blood, as isolated PBMCs, or as DNA extracted from either sample type. TCRbeta CDR3 regions were amplified from genomic DNA by means of the immunoSEQ Assay, a bias-controlled multiplex PCR. Per the authors' processing: Within the assay, amplification of reference gene primers was used to estimate how many nucleated cells each sample contained. To quantify the absolute abundance of each unique TCRbeta CDR3 rearrangement, sequence reads were collapsed and filtered. Productive Simpson clonality was computed per sample as the square root of Simpson's diversity index over productive rearrangements. This immuneACCESS table, as held by TCRdb, lists in-frame sequences with V and J called but not all clones. Of the missing ones, under half trace to an unresolved V gene in checked studies; the others have no known cause. That table gives V, J and clone size, and the DNA gave D and trimming. This sample lists under 400,000 clones; around 87% were detected once. The ten most abundant clones make up 10% of the sample.

Sequences were obtained from peripheral blood. The rearrangement joined TRBV11-2 to TRBJ2-5; the D gene is perhaps TRBD2, from 6 matching bases. This sequence was found in a woman aged 25 to 39 with COVID-19, enrolled during active disease. The DNA reads TGTGCCAGCAGCTTACTCCTAGCGATCGGCGAGACCCAGTACTTC. Its coded protein is CASSLLLAIGETQYF.